What follows are 20 T cell receptor beta chains derived from one specimen sequenced in a study of beta chain features in type 1 diabetes. Regarding the study as a whole: Across all four CD4+ subsets, people with type 1 diabetes showed modestly shorter TCRB CDR3s.

The antigens these receptors bind are not known. The entirety of the isolated RNA underwent reverse transcription, so expressed TCRB transcripts were sequenced. Sequencing was performed with immunoSEQ multiplex PCR; in TCRdb, only in-frame clones are kept and a portion is missing. The table has 150,000 to 200,000 clones, roughly 59% seen once; the top ten hold around 0.08%. Sequencing was carried out using naive CD4+ T cells from blood. These receptors were obtained from a man aged 25-40 years with type 1 diabetes.

The CDR3 reads CASSQIGRTSYEQYF. The DNA for the CDR3 is TGTGCCAGCAGCCAGATCGGCAGAACTTCCTACGAGCAGTACTTC. This chain links TRBV14 with TRBJ2-7; D call uncertain. This CDR3 has 15 residues. CDR1 and CDR2 (germline): SGHDN, FVKESK. Trimming left V 3 bases short and J 1 base short, with 13 bases between.

The genes are TRBV7-2 and TRBJ2-3, with D unclear. CDR1 and CDR2 (germline): SGHTA, FQGNSA. This CDR3 has 12 amino acids. With 7 bases removed from V and 6 bases from J, the gap between germline ends came to 11 bases. CDR3 loop: CASTWTPDTQYF. The CDR3 nucleotides are TGTGCCAGCACCTGGACGCCCGATACGCAGTATTTT.

The rearrangement joins TRBV30 to TRBJ2-1; D is unresolved. The V and J ends lost 4 bases and 8 bases respectively, with 18 bases between them. The CDR3 loop spans 14 amino acids. CDR1 is GTSNPN and CDR2 is SVGIG in the germline V gene (reference sequence). DNA of the CDR3: TGTGCCTGGAACCTTGGACCGATAAGGCATGAGCAGTTCTTC. Its protein product is CAWNLGPIRHEQFF.

This clone has just one count. The genes are TRBV15 and TRBJ1-6; no definite D call. The CDR3 is 15 residues long. CDR1 and CDR2 (germline): LNHNV, YYDKDF (reference sequence). Trimming removed 8 bases from V and 2 bases from J, with 13 bases in between. The CDR3 DNA reads as TGTGCCACCCGCCGGGTTGGGACCTATAATTCACCCCTCCACTTT. It codes for CATRRVGTYNSPLHF.

The V and J genes are TRBV7-9 and TRBJ2-3; tentatively, D is TRBD1 (5 bases). The CDR3 runs to 15 residues. Trimming removed 2 bases from V and 4 bases from J, with 13 bases in between. CDR1 is SEHNR, CDR2 FQNEAQ, per germline (reference sequence). The DNA of the CDR3 is TGTGCCAGCAGCTTAACGTTTCAGGGTCCAGATACGCAGTATTTT. Translated: CASSLTFQGPDTQYF. The whole variable domain, remainder taken from reference TRBV7-9 and TRBJ2-3, is DTGVSQNPRHKITKRGQNVTFRCDPISEHNRLYWYRQTLGQGPEFLTYFQNEAQLEKSRLLSDRFSAERPKGSFSTLEIQRTEQGDSAMYLCASSLTFQGPDTQYFGPGTRLTVL.

The chain's CDR3 is CASSVGTGNNQETQYF. In DNA form, the CDR3 reads TGTGCCAGCAGCGTAGGTACAGGGAATAACCAAGAGACCCAGTACTTC. This chain uses TRBV9 with TRBJ2-5; D possibly corresponds to TRBD1 (6 bases). The germline V and J ends were trimmed by 0 bases and 0 bases, with 12 bases remaining between them. This CDR3 has 16 residues. Germline V CDR1 and CDR2: SGDLS, YYNGEE.

This clone was found once. The chain couples TRBV9 to TRBJ2-1, with 8 bases fitting TRBD1. J gave up 4 bases and V 4 bases, and 10 bases lay outside the gene matches. CDR1 is SGDLS and CDR2 is YYNGEE in the germline V gene. The CDR3 is made up of 16 amino acids. CDR3 sequence reads: CASSSSWTGLYNEQFF. DNA for the CDR3: TGTGCCAGCAGCTCTTCCTGGACAGGGTTATACAATGAGCAGTTCTTC.

CDR3 DNA: TGTGCCAGCAGGGGACTGGGGAGCTCCTACAATGAGCAGTTCTTC. The encoded protein is CASRGLGSSYNEQFF. This chain links TRBV7-2 with TRBJ2-1, with a tentative D call TRBD2 (6 bases). The CDR3 length is 15 residues. Trimming pared 6 bases from V and 0 bases from J, leaving 12 bases between. Germline V gene lookup returns CDR1 SGHTA and CDR2 FQGNSA.

This clone has more than one count but fewer than ten. This chain joins TRBV2 and TRBJ2-5; 13 nucleotides agree with TRBD2. The CDR3 consists of 16 residues. V gave up 5 bases and J gave up 1 base; unmatched junction bases: 4. CDR1 is SNHLY, CDR2 FYNNEI, per germline. CDR3 region: CASSPWTSGSQETQYF. The CDR3 DNA is TGTGCCAGCAGTCCCTGGACTAGCGGGAGCCAAGAGACCCAGTACTTC.

This clone was observed a handful of times. The chain links TRBV6-5 to TRBJ1-6, with a tentative D call TRBD1 (5 bases). This CDR3 is 15 amino acids long. The V gene's germline CDR1 is MNHEY and CDR2 SVGAGI. The V and J ends lost 4 bases and 6 bases respectively, with 13 bases between them. The CDR3 is CASSSAGRINSPLHF. DNA of the CDR3: TGTGCCAGCAGTTCCGCGGGACGGATTAATTCACCCCTCCACTTT.

The chain employs TRBV29-1 and TRBJ1-2; TRBD1 might be the D (5 bases). This CDR3 spans 15 amino acids. V lost 1 base and J lost 5, with 17 bases in between. Per germline, CDR1 SQVTM and CDR2 ANQGSEA. CDR3 bases: TGCAGCGTTGAAGGAGGCGGGACGAGGAGTTATGGCTACACCTTC. Translating it yields CSVEGGGTRSYGYTF.

This rearrangement joins TRBV5-1 to TRBJ2-3; 10 positions agree with TRBD2. This CDR3 has 16 residues. After removal of 0 bases from V and 5 bases from J, the junction contained 6 bases not matched to a gene. Germline assignment: CDR1 SGHRS and CDR2 YFSETQ. CDR3 region: CASSLGTSGRLDTQYF. Written as DNA, the CDR3 is TGCGCCAGCAGCTTGGGGACTAGCGGCCGTTTAGATACGCAGTATTTT.

The chain has TRBV18 and TRBJ2-3; TRBD1 matches 7 bases. Germline V gene sequence: CDR1 KGHSH, CDR2 LQKENI. J was trimmed by 5 bases and V by 3 bases; bases with no gene match: 8. The CDR3 runs to 15 residues. The CDR3 coding sequence is TGTGCCAGCTCACCGTCTAAGGGGGCTCAAGATACGCAGTATTTT. Protein: CASSPSKGAQDTQYF.

The chain carries TRBV28 and TRBJ2-1, with D hard to call. The length of the CDR3 is 11 residues. The V gene's germline CDR1 is MDHEN and CDR2 SYDVKM. Deletions cut 7 bases from V and 4 bases from J, with 5 bases between. CDR3 DNA sequence: TGTGCCAGCACCCGTTACAATGAGCAGTTCTTC. This codes for CASTRYNEQFF.

This chain uses TRBV10-3 with TRBJ1-1; no clear D. CDR3 length: 13 amino acids. Trimming removed 0 bases from V and 4 bases from J, with 6 bases in between. Germline values: CDR1 ENHRY, CDR2 SYGVKD. This CDR3 reads CAISESTGTEAFF. The DNA for the CDR3 is TGTGCCATCAGTGAGTCGACGGGCACTGAAGCTTTCTTT.

The sample holds one count of this clone. The rearrangement links TRBV7-2 to TRBJ1-4; no firm D call. Between the trimmed V and J ends, which lost 0 bases and 7 bases, there was a span of 9 bases. The CDR3 is 14 residues long. CDR1 SGHTA and CDR2 FQGNSA come from the germline V gene. CDR3 region: CASSLARRVEKLFF. DNA of the CDR3: TGTGCCAGCAGCTTAGCCCGGAGGGTTGAAAAACTGTTTTTT.

This clone has a handful of counts. The chain recombines TRBV29-1 with TRBJ2-5, with D possibly TRBD1 on 5 matching bases. The ends were cut back, 4 bases at V and 1 base at J, with 7 bases in the middle. CDR3 length equals 12 residues. CDR1 is SQVTM and CDR2 is ANQGSEA in the germline V gene. The CDR3 loop is CSVVTAQETQYF. CDR3 sequence (DNA): TGCAGCGTTGTGACAGCCCAAGAGACCCAGTACTTC.

The chain has TRBV30 and TRBJ1-2, with D possibly matching TRBD1 (5 bases). CDR1 is GTSNPN and CDR2 is SVGIG in the germline V gene (reference sequence). V lost 4 bases and J 4 bases, leaving 10 bases between the germline ends. The CDR3 sequence is 12 residues long. The CDR3 DNA sequence: TGTGCCTGGATTAGGGGAACCTATGGCTACACCTTC. It specifies CAWIRGTYGYTF.

The rearrangement joins TRBV4-3 to TRBJ2-3; D is ambiguous. Germline V gives CDR1 LGHNA, CDR2 YSLEER. The CDR3 spans 15 residues. Trimming took off 4 bases at V and 1 base at J, with 12 bases between the two ends. As DNA, the CDR3 is TGCGCCAGCAGCCGTAGCCCCGGAGGCACAGATACGCAGTATTTT. Residues: CASSRSPGGTDTQYF.

The V and J genes are TRBV28 and TRBJ2-6, with 7 bases matching TRBD1. Germline V gene lookup returns CDR1 MDHEN and CDR2 SYDVKM. The V segment lost 5 bases and the J segment 0 bases; nucleotides outside the gene matches: 10. The CDR3 length is 18 residues. The CDR3 reads CASSPRTGTNSGANVLTF. CDR3 coding DNA: TGTGCCAGCAGTCCCCGGACAGGAACTAACTCTGGGGCCAACGTCCTGACTTTC.